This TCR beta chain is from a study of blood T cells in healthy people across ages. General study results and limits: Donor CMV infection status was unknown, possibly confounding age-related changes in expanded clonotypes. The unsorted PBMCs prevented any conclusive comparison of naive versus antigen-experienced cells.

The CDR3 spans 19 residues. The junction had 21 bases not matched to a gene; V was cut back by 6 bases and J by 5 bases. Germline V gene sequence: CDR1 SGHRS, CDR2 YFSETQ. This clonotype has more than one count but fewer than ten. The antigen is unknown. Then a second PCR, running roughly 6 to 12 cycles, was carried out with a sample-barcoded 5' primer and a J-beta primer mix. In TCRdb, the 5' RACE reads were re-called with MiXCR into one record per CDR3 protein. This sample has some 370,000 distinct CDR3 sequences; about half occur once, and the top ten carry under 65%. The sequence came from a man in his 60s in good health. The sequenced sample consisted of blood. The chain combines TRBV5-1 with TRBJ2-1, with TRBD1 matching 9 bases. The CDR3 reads CASTSPRRTGGLADNEQFF. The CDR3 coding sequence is TGCGCCAGCACTTCTCCCCGGAGAACAGGGGGCCTAGCCGACAATGAGCAGTTCTTC.